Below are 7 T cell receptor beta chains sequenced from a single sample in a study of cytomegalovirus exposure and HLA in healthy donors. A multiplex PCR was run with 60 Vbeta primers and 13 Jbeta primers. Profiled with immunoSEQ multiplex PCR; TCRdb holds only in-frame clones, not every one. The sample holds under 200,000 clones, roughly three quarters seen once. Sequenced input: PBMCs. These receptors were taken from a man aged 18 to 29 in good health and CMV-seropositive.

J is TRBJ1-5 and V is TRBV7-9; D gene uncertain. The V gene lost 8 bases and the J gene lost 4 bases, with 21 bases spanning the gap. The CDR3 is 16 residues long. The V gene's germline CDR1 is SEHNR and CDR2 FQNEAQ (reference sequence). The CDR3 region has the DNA TGTGCCAGCCCCCTCGGGTGGCACCCTAGGAATCAGCCCCAGCATTTT. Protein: CASPLGWHPRNQPQHF.

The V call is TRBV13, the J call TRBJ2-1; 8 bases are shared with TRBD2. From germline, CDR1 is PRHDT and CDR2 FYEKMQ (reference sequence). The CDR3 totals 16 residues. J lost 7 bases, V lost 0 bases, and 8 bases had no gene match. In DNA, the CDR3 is TGTGCCAGCAGCTTAGGACTAGCGGCTTTTGAAAATGAGCAGTTCTTC. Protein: CASSLGLAAFENEQFF.

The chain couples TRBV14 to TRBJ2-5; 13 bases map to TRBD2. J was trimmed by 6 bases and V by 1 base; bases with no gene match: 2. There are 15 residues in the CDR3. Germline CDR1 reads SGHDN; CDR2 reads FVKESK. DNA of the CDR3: TGTGCCAGCAGCCAAGCACTAGCGGGGGGGAAGACCCAGTACTTC. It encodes CASSQALAGGKTQYF.

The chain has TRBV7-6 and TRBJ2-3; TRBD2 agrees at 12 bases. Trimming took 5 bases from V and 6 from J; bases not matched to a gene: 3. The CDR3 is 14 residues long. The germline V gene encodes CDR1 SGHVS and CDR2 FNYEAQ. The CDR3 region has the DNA TGTGCCAGCAGCGCTAGCGGGGGGGCTGATACGCAGTATTTT. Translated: CASSASGGADTQYF.

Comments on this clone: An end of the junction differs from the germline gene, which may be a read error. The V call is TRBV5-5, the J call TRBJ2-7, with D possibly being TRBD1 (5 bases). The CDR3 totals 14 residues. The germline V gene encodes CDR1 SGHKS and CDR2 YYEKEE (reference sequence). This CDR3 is CASRAQYRTLPLDF. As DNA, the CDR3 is TGTGCCAGCAGGGCGCAGTACAGGACCCTCCCCTTGGACTTC.

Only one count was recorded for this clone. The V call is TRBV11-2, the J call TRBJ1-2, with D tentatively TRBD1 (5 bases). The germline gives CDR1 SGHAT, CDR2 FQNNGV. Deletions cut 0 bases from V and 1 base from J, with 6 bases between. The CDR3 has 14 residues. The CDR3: CASSLDRVNYGYTF. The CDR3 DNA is TGTGCCAGCAGCTTAGACAGGGTTAACTATGGCTACACCTTC.

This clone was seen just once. In DNA form, the CDR3 reads TGTGCCAGCAGCGGAAAATACGGGGGAATGGAGACCCAGTACTTC. Protein product: CASSGKYGGMETQYF. The genes are TRBV9 and TRBJ2-5, with a possible D match to TRBD2 (6 bases). Trimming shortened V by 3 bases and J by 5 bases, and 17 bases separated the two germline ends. This CDR3 has 15 amino acids. Germline CDR1 reads SGDLS; CDR2 reads YYNGEE.